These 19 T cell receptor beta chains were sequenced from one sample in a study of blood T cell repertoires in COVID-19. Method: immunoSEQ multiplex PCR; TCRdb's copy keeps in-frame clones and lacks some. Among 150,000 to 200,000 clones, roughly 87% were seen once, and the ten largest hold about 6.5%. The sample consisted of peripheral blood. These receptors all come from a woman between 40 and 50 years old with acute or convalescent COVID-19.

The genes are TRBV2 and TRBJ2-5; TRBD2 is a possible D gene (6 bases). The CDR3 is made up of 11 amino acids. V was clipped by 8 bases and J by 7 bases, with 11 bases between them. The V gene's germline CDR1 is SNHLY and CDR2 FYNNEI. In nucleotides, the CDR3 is TGTGCCAGCGCGGGATCCGGGACCCAGTACTTC. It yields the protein CASAGSGTQYF.

The CDR3 bases are TGTGCCAGCTCTAGCGACTACAATGAGCAGTTCTTC. Its translation is CASSSDYNEQFF. The chain is built from TRBV28 and TRBJ2-1, with D possibly being TRBD2 (6 bases). This CDR3 has 12 residues. V was shortened by 8 bases and J by 3 bases, with 8 bases between the two germline ends. Germline V CDR1 and CDR2: MDHEN, SYDVKM.

The CDR3 reads CAWRLRVAGGGTQYF. CDR3 in DNA: TGTGCCTGGAGGCTTAGGGTAGCGGGAGGGGGGACCCAGTACTTC. The chain links TRBV30 to TRBJ2-5, with 11 positions matching TRBD2. V gave up 3 bases and J gave up 7 bases; unmatched junction bases: 10. This CDR3 has 15 amino acids. CDR1 and CDR2 (germline): GTSNPN, SVGIG (reference sequence).

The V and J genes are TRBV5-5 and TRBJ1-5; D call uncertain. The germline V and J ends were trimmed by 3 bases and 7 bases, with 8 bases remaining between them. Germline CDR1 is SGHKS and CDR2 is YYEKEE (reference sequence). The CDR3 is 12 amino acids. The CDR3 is CASSSTGQPQHF. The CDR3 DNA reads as TGTGCCAGCAGCTCCACGGGGCAGCCCCAGCATTTT.

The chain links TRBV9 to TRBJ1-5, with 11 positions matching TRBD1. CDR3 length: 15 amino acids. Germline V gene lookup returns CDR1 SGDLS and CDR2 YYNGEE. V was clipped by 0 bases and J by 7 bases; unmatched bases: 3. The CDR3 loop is CASSVGGTGGQPQHF. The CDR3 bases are TGTGCCAGCAGCGTAGGTGGGACAGGGGGGCAGCCCCAGCATTTT.

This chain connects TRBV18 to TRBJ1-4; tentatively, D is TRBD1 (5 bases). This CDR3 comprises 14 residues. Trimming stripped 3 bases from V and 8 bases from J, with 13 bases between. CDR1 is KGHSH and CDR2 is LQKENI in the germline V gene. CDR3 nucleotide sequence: TGTGCCAGCTCACCTGGGGCATTGGACGAAAAACTGTTTTTT. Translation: CASSPGALDEKLFF.

The CDR3 region has the DNA TGTGCCAGCAGCCAAGGACAGGGGGCAGGGGTTTTCCATTTT. Amino acids: CASSQGQGAGVFHF. The chain employs TRBV3-1 (or the pseudogene TRBV3-2) and TRBJ1-5, with 10 bases identical to TRBD1. After removal of 1 base from V and 16 bases from J, the junction contained 10 bases not matched to a gene. CDR3 length equals 14 residues. The germline gives CDR1 LGHDT, CDR2 YNNKEL (reference sequence).

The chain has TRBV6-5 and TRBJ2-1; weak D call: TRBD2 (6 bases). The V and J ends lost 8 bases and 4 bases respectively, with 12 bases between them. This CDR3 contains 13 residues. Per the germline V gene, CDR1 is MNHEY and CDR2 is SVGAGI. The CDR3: CASGLLKYNEQFF. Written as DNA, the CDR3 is TGTGCCAGCGGACTACTCAAATACAATGAGCAGTTCTTC.

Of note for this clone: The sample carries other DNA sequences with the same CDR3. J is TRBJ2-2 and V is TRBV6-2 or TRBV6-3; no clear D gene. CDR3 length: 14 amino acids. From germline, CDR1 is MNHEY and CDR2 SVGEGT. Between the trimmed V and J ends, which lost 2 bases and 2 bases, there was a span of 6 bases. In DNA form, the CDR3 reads TGTGCCAGCAGTTACCCCTCCAACACCGGGGAGCTGTTTTTT. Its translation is CASSYPSNTGELFF.

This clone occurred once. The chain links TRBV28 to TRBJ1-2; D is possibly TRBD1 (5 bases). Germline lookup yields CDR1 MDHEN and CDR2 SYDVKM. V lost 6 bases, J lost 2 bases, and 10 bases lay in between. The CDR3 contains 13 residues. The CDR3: CASSPDTNYGYTF. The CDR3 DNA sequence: TGTGCCAGCAGCCCGGACACAAACTATGGCTACACCTTC.

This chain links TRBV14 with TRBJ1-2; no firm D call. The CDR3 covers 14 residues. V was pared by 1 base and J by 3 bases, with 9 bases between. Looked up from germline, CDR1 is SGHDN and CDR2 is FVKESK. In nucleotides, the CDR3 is TGTGCCAGCAGCCAAGGCAGACTCCACTATGGCTACACCTTC. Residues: CASSQGRLHYGYTF.

The CDR3 is CASSFRWGPQETQYF. The CDR3 coding sequence is TGTGCCAGCAGTTTCCGCTGGGGCCCGCAAGAGACCCAGTACTTC. This sequence joins TRBV28 and TRBJ2-5; D possibly corresponds to TRBD1 (5 bases). The germline gives CDR1 MDHEN, CDR2 SYDVKM. This CDR3 is built from 15 residues. V was pared by 3 bases and J by 2 bases, with 13 bases between.

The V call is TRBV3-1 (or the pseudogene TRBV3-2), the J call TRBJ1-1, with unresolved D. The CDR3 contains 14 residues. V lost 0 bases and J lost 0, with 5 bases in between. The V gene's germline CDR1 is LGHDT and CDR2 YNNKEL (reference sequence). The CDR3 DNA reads TGTGCCAGCAGCCAAGATACTTTGAACACTGAAGCTTTCTTT. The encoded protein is CASSQDTLNTEAFF.

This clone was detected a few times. The CDR3 DNA sequence: TGTGCCAGCAGAGACAGGGGGAACACTGAAGCTTTCTTT. As protein: CASRDRGNTEAFF. The V call is TRBV28, the J call TRBJ1-1; 8 bases line up with TRBD1. Germline V lookup: CDR1 MDHEN, CDR2 SYDVKM. V lost 6 bases to trimming and J lost 1 base; unmatched junction nucleotides: 1. The CDR3 contains 13 residues. The whole variable domain, filled in from reference TRBV28 and TRBJ1-1, reads DVKVTQSSRYLVKRTGEKVFLECVQDMDHENMFWYRQDPGLGLRLIYFSYDVKMKEKGDIPEGYSVSREKKERFSLILESASTNQTSMYLCASRDRGNTEAFFGQGTRLTVV.

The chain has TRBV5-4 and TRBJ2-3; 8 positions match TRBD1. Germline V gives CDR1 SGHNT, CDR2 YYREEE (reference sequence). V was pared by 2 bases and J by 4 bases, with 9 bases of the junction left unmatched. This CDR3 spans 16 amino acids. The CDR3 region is CASSLQGERRADTQYF. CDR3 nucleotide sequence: TGTGCCAGCAGCTTACAGGGGGAGAGGCGGGCAGATACGCAGTATTTT.

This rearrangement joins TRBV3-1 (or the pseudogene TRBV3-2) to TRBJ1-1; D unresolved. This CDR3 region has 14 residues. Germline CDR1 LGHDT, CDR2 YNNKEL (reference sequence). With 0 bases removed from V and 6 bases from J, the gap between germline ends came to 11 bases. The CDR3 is CASSQDPRLAEAFF. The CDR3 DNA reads TGTGCCAGCAGCCAAGATCCTAGGCTAGCTGAAGCTTTCTTT.

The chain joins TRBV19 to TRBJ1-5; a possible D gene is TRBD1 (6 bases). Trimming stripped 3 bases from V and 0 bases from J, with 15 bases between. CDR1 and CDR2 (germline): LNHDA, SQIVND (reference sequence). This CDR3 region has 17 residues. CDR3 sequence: CASSIFLVRGSNQPQHF. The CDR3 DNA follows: TGTGCCAGTAGTATTTTTCTTGTCAGGGGTAGCAATCAGCCCCAGCATTTT.

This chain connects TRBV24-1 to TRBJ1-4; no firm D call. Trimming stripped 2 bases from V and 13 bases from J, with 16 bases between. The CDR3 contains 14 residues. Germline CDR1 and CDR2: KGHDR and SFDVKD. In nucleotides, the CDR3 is TGTGCCACCAGTGATTCCCTAGGTCTCGGTGGACTGTTTTTT. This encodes CATSDSLGLGGLFF.

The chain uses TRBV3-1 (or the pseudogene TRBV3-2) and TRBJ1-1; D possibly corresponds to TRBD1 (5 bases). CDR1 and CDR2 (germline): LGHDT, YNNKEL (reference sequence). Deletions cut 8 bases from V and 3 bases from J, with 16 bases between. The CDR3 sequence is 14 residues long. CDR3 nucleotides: TGTGCCAGCGAAAACGGGGGGGTCCACACTGAAGCTTTCTTT. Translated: CASENGGVHTEAFF.